This T cell receptor (beta chain) was identified during a study of control samples from healthy donors and cancer patients. V shed 1 base, J shed 4 bases, and the junction held 1 base outside the gene matches. The CDR3 contains 14 residues. CDR1 is LGHDT and CDR2 is YNNKEL in the germline V gene (reference sequence). Some clones are missing from TCRdb's copy, which holds only in-frame ones; the method was immunoSEQ multiplex PCR. The table has fewer than 110,000 clones, around 89% seen once. The chain carries TRBV3-1 (or the pseudogene TRBV3-2) and TRBJ1-2; 9 nucleotides align to TRBD1. This clonotype was obtained from a man aged 25 to 45 in good health. Sequenced input: blood. The CDR3 sequence: CASSQADRGYGYTF. The CDR3 bases are TGTGCCAGCAGCCAAGCGGACAGGGGCTATGGCTACACCTTC.